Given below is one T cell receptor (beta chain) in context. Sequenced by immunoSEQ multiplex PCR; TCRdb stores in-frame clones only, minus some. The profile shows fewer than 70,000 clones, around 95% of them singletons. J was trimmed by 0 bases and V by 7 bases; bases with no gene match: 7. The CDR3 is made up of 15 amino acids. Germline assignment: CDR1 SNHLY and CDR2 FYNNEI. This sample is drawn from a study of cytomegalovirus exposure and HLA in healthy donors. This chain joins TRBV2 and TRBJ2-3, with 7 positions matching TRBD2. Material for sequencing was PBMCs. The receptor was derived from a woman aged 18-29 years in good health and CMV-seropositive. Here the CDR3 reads CASTAEGGSTDTQYF. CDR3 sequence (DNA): TGTGCCAGCACCGCGGAGGGAGGGAGCACAGATACGCAGTATTTT.